This T cell receptor (beta chain) is from a study of blood T cell repertoires in COVID-19. Turning to the study itself: Whether acute or convalescent, the COVID-19 samples came from the United States, Italy and Spain.

Recruitment covered roughly 22 US areas and drew participants whose ages spanned about 18 to 90 years. The ends were cut back, 4 bases at V and 7 bases at J, with 10 bases in the middle. The CDR3 runs to 13 residues. Germline V gene sequence: CDR1 KGHDR, CDR2 SFDVKD. In the original analysis: Nucleated cell number was recorded as an estimate derived from reference gene primer amplification. Sequencing was performed with immunoSEQ multiplex PCR; in TCRdb, only in-frame clones are kept and a portion is missing. V and J calls and clone size are those listed in that table; D and trimming were worked out from the DNA. Of 250,000 or so clones listed, roughly four fifths were seen once; the top ten hold approximately 3.6%.

The specimen sequenced was PBMCs or T cells enriched from blood (not recorded which). V is TRBV24-1 and J is TRBJ2-1; D is perhaps TRBD1 (5 bases). This receptor was identified in a man aged 50-60 years who had recovered from COVID-19. CDR3: CATSDPDINEQFF. The DNA of the CDR3 is TGTGCCACCAGTGACCCGGACATTAATGAGCAGTTCTTC.